The T cell receptor (beta chain) under discussion was sequenced for a study of blood T cell repertoires in COVID-19. This CDR3 spans 15 amino acids. Germline V gene lookup returns CDR1 LGHDT and CDR2 YNNKEL (reference sequence). V was clipped by 4 bases and J by 1 base; unmatched bases: 6. Here immunoSEQ multiplex PCR was the method, and the copy in TCRdb shows in-frame clones only, minus some. Of about 360,000 clones in the sample, around 84% were seen once. The chain couples TRBV3-1 (or the pseudogene TRBV3-2) to TRBJ2-5, with 7 bases that match TRBD1. The sequencing sample was made of peripheral blood. The TCR sequence derives from a human donor in a cohort sampled during active COVID-19. The CDR3 reads CASSPPRGLQETQYF. The CDR3 bases are TGTGCCAGCAGCCCTCCAAGGGGGCTCCAAGAGACCCAGTACTTC.